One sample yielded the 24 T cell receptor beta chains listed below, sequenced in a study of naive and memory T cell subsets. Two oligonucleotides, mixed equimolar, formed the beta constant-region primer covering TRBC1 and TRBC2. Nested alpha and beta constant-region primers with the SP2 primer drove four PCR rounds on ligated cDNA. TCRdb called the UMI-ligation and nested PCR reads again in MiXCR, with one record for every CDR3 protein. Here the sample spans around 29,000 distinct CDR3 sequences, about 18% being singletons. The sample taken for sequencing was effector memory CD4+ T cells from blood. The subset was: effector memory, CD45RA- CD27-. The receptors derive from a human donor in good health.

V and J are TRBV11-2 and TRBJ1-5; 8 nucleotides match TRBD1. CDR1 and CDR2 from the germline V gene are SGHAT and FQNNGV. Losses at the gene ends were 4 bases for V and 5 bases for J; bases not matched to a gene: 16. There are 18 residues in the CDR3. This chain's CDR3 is CASSSQQWPGTGHQPQHF. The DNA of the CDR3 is TGTGCCAGCAGCTCTCAGCAATGGCCCGGGACAGGTCATCAGCCCCAGCATTTT. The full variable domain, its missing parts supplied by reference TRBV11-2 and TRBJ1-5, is EAGVAQSPRYKIIEKRQSVAFWCNPISGHATLYWYQQILGQGPKLLIQFQNNGVVDDSQLPKDRFSAERLKGVDSTLKIQPAKLEDSAVYLCASSSQQWPGTGHQPQHFGDGTRLSIL.

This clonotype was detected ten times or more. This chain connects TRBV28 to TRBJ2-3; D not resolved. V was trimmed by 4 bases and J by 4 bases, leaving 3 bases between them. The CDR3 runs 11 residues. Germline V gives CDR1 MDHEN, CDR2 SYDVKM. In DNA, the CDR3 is TGTGCCAGCAGTTCCGCAGATACGCAGTATTTT. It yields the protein CASSSADTQYF.

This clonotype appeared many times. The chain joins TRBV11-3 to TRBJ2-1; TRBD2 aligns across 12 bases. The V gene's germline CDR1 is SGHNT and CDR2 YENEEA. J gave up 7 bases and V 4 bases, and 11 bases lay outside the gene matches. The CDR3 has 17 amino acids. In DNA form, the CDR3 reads TGTGCCAGCAGCTCTCCACATCTAGCGGGAGGGAATAATGAGCAGTTCTTC. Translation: CASSSPHLAGGNNEQFF.

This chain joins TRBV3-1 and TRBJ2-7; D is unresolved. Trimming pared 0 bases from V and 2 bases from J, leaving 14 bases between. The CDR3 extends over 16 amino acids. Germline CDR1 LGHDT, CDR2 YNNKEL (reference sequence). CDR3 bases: TGTGCCAGCAGCCAAGAAGGACGAGGTACAACCTACGAGCAGTACTTC. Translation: CASSQEGRGTTYEQYF.

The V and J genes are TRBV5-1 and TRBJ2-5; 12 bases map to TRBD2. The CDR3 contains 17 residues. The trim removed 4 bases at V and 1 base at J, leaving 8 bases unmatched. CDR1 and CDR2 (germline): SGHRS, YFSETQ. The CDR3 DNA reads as TGCGCCAGCAGCCCTACGGGACTAGCGGGCCTCCAAGAGACCCAGTACTTC. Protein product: CASSPTGLAGLQETQYF.

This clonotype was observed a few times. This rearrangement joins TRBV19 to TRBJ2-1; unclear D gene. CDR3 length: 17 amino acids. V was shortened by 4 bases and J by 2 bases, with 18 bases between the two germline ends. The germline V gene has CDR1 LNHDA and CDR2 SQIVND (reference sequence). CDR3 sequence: CASSRAPVGGTYNEQFF. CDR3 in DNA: TGTGCCAGTAGTAGAGCCCCGGTTGGCGGCACCTACAATGAGCAGTTCTTC.

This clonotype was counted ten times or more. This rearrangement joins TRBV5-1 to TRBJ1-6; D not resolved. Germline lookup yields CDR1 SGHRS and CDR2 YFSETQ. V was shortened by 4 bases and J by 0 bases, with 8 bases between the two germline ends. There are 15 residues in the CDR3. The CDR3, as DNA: TGCGCCAGCAGCCCCCGCAGCTCCTATAATTCACCCCTCCACTTT. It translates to CASSPRSSYNSPLHF.

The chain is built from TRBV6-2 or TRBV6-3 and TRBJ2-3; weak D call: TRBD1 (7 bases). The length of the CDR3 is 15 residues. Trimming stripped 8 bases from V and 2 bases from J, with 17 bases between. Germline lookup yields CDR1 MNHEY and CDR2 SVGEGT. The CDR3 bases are TGTGCCAGCCTCGACAGGAGGGGGCCCACAGATACGCAGTATTTT. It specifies CASLDRRGPTDTQYF.

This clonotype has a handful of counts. CDR3 nucleotides: TGCGCCAGCAGCTTGAATGGGGATAACTATGGCTACACCTTC. Translated: CASSLNGDNYGYTF. This chain uses TRBV5-1 with TRBJ1-2; no reliable D call. This CDR3 is 14 amino acids long. V lost 1 base and J 1 base, leaving 8 bases between the germline ends. Looked up from germline, CDR1 is SGHRS and CDR2 is YFSETQ.

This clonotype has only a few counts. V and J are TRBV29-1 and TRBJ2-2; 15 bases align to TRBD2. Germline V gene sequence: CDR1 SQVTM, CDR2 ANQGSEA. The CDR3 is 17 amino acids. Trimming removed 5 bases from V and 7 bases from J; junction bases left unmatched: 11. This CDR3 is CSVTGTSGRKLGGELFF. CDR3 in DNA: TGCAGCGTTACCGGGACTAGCGGGAGGAAGCTGGGCGGGGAGCTGTTTTTT.

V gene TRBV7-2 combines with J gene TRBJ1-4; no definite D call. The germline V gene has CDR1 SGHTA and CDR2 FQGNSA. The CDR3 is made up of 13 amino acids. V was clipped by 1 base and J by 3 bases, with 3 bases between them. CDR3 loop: CASSLGANEKLFF. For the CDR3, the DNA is TGTGCCAGCAGCTTAGGCGCTAATGAAAAACTGTTTTTT.

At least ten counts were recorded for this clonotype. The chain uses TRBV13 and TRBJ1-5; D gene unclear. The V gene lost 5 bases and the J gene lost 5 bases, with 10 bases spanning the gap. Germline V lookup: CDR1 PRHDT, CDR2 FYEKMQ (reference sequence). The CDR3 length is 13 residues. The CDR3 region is CASSVYGDQPQHF. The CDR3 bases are TGTGCCAGCAGCGTTTACGGGGATCAGCCCCAGCATTTT. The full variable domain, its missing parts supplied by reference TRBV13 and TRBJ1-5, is AAGVIQSPRHLIKEKRETATLKCYPIPRHDTVYWYQQGPGQDPQFLISFYEKMQSDKGSIPDRFSAQQFSDYHSELNMSSLELGDSALYFCASSVYGDQPQHFGDGTRLSIL.

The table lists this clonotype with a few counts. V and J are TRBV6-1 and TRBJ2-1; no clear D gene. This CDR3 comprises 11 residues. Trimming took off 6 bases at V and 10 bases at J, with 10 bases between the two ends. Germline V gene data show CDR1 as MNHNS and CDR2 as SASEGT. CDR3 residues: CASRDNREQFF. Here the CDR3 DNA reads TGTGCCAGCAGAGATAACAGAGAGCAGTTCTTC.

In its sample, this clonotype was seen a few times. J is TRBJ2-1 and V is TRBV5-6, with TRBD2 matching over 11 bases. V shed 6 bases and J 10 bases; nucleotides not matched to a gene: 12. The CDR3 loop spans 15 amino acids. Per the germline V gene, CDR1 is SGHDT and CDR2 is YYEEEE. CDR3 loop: CASKLAGDYAREQFF. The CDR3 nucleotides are TGTGCCAGCAAACTAGCGGGAGACTACGCGCGAGAGCAGTTCTTC.

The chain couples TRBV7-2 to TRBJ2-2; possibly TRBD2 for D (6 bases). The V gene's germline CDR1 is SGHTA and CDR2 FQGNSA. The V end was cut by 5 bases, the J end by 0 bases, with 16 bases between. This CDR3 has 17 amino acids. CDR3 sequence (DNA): TGTGCCAGCAGCCCGGGGCCCCGGGGGTCGAACACCGGGGAGCTGTTTTTT. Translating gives CASSPGPRGSNTGELFF.

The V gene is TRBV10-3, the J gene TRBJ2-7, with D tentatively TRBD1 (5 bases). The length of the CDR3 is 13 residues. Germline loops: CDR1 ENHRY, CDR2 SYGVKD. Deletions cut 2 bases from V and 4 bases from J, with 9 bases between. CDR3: CAISEQGGYEQYF. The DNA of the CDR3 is TGTGCCATCAGTGAGCAGGGTGGGTACGAGCAGTACTTC.

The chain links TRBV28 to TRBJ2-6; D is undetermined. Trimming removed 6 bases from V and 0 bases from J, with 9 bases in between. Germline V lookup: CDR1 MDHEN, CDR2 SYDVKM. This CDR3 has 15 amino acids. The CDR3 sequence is CASSSRSSGANVLTF. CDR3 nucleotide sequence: TGTGCCAGCAGCTCCCGCAGCTCTGGGGCCAACGTCCTGACTTTC. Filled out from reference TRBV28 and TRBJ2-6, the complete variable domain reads DVKVTQSSRYLVKRTGEKVFLECVQDMDHENMFWYRQDPGLGLRLIYFSYDVKMKEKGDIPEGYSVSREKKERFSLILESASTNQTSMYLCASSSRSSGANVLTFGAGSRLTVL.

The CDR3 is CASSQESTRTGRGYTF. The CDR3 DNA is TGCGCCAGCAGCCAAGAGTCGACTAGGACAGGTCGTGGCTACACCTTC. This rearrangement joins TRBV4-1 to TRBJ1-2, with TRBD1 identical over 7 bases. Losses at the gene ends were 0 bases for V and 7 bases for J; bases not matched to a gene: 11. Per germline, CDR1 MGHRA and CDR2 YSYEKL. CDR3 size: 16 residues.

The CDR3, as DNA: TGTGCCAGCAGCCAAGCTAGCGGGACCTACAATGAGCAGTTCTTC. It is translated as CASSQASGTYNEQFF. The chain employs TRBV3-1 and TRBJ2-1; 9 positions agree with TRBD2. There are 15 residues in the CDR3. V trimming: 1 base; J trimming: 2 bases; junction bases outside the gene matches: 0. The germline CDR1 and CDR2 sequences are LGHDT and YNNKEL (reference sequence).

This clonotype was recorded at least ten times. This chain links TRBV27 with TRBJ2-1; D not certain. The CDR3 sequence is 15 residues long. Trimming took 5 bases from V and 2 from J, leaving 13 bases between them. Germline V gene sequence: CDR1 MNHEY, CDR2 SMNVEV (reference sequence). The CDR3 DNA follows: TGTGCCAGCAGTAGCAGGACGACGGCCTACAATGAGCAGTTCTTC. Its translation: CASSSRTTAYNEQFF.

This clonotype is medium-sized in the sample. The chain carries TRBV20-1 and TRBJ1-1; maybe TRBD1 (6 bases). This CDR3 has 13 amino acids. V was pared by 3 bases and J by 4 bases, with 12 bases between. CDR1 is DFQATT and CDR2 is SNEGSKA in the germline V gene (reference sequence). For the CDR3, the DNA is TGCAGTGCTAGGAAGGACAGAGGCACTGAAGCTTTCTTT. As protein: CSARKDRGTEAFF.

The CDR3 region has the DNA TGTGCCAGCACCGTCAAGGCTCCCAGACTCTCCTACAATGAGCAGTTCTTC. As protein: CASTVKAPRLSYNEQFF. This rearrangement joins TRBV27 to TRBJ2-1, with no clear D. In germline, CDR1 is MNHEY, CDR2 SMNVEV (reference sequence). Trimming stripped 7 bases from V and 0 bases from J, with 19 bases between. The CDR3 length is 17 residues.

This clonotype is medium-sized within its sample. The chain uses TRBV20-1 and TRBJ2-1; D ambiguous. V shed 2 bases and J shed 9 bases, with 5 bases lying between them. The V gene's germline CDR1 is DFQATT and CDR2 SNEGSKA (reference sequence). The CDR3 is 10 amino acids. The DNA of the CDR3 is TGCAGTGCTAGAAGTAGTGAGCAGTTCTTC. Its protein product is CSARSSEQFF.

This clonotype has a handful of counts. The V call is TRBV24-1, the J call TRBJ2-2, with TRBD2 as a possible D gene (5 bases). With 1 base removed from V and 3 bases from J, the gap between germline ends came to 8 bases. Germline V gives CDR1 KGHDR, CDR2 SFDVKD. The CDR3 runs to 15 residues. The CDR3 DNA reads TGTGCCACCAGTGATTTTTCGAGGGACACCGGGGAGCTGTTTTTT. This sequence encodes CATSDFSRDTGELFF.